This T cell receptor (beta chain) is drawn from a study of cytomegalovirus exposure and HLA in healthy donors. Notes on the study in general: The listing of 160 or so TCR beta chains classed them as cytomegalovirus-associated.

The CDR3 totals 15 residues. Germline V gives CDR1 SNHLY, CDR2 FYNNEI. V lost 6 bases, J lost 1 base, and 7 bases stayed unmatched. This PCR relied on a set of 60 Vbeta primers and 13 Jbeta primers. Sequencing used immunoSEQ multiplex PCR; TCRdb keeps in-frame clones, though not all of them. The table records about 140,000 clones, 65% to 85% of them present only once. The count of this clone is one. Its target is unknown. V is TRBV2 and J is TRBJ1-1; 8 positions match TRBD1. This TCR was recovered from a male donor in good health and CMV-seronegative. Source material: PBMCs. In DNA form, the CDR3 reads TGTGCCAGCAGCGCCGTGGGACAGGAGAACACTGAAGCTTTCTTT. Amino acids: CASSAVGQENTEAFF.